This TCR beta chain was profiled in a study of early T cells in non-severe SARS-CoV-2 infection. Study-level points and caveats: Sequences matched to VDJdb favored anti-spike CD8 responses, while private and CD4 specificities were missed.

Attachment of unique molecular identifiers was made to individual cDNA molecules. TCRdb itself ran the 5' RACE reads through MiXCR, one entry per CDR3 protein. The sample records roughly 100,000 distinct CDR3 sequences, about an eighth being singletons. V trimming: 4 bases; J trimming: 9 bases; junction bases outside the gene matches: 9. The length of the CDR3 is 15 residues. The germline gives CDR1 SEHNR, CDR2 FQNEAQ (reference sequence). Points on this clonotype: The antigen is undetermined.

This sequence was found in an adult who was a healthcare worker with PCR-confirmed SARS-CoV-2 infection or an uninfected control (not recorded which). Material for sequencing was whole blood. The genes are TRBV7-9 and TRBJ1-6; 7 nucleotides match TRBD1. The DNA of the CDR3 is TGTGCCAGCAGCTCGGAGGGGGCGGCGAGTTCACCCCTCCACTTT. Translated, it gives CASSSEGAASSPLHF. The whole variable domain, filled in from reference TRBV7-9 and TRBJ1-6, reads DTGVSQNPRHKITKRGQNVTFRCDPISEHNRLYWYRQTLGQGPEFLTYFQNEAQLEKSRLLSDRFSAERPKGSFSTLEIQRTEQGDSAMYLCASSSEGAASSPLHFGNGTRLTVT.